The rows below give T cell receptor beta chains drawn from one sample of a study of long-term antiretroviral therapy in people with HIV. Assay used: immunoSEQ multiplex PCR; TCRdb lists only in-frame clones, some missing. Among 25,000 to 30,000 clones listed, around four fifths were seen once. Here the sequenced sample was unsorted PBMCs, taken 2.7 to 2.8 years after starting antiretroviral therapy. Receptors originate from a man aged 30 to 39 with HIV. The CDR3 runs from the conserved cysteine through the conserved F or W. Fields, in order: clone size, J gene, V gene, D gene, CDR3 protein, CDR3 DNA. A D gene is named only where the DNA matches it firmly. Clone size is shown for a subset of rows, as once, few, many or a class of expanded clone.

size: once; J: TRBJ2-1; V: TRBV5-4; D: TRBD2; CDR3: CASSRGLAGSYNEQFF; DNA: TGTGCCAGCAGCAGGGGACTAGCGGGATCCTACAATGAGCAGTTCTTC
size: .; J: TRBJ2-7; V: TRBV25-1; D: .; CDR3: CASQSPGQAYEQYF; DNA: TGTGCCAGCCAATCCCCGGGACAAGCCTACGAGCAGTACTTC
size: .; J: TRBJ1-1; V: TRBV2; D: .; CDR3: CASSDSPNTEAFF; DNA: TGTGCCAGCAGTGACTCACCGAACACTGAAGCTTTCTTT
size: .; J: TRBJ2-3; V: TRBV6-5; D: .; CDR3: CASRAYSVDTQYF; DNA: TGTGCAAGCCGGGCCTACTCCGTAGATACGCAGTATTTT
size: .; J: TRBJ2-7; V: TRBV28; D: TRBD2; CDR3: CASSLSGGKKYF; DNA: TGTGCCAGCAGTTTATCGGGGGGGAAGAAGTACTTC
size: once; J: TRBJ1-6; V: TRBV5-5; D: .; CDR3: CASSLAGRPVRHSPLHF; DNA: TGTGCCAGCAGCTTGGCGGGTAGGCCCGTGAGGCATTCACCCCTCCACTTT
size: once; J: TRBJ2-2; V: TRBV19; D: TRBD1; CDR3: CASMRTGGNTGELFF; DNA: TGTGCCAGTATGAGGACAGGGGGGAACACCGGGGAGCTGTTTTTT
size: .; J: TRBJ2-3; V: TRBV5-1; D: TRBD2; CDR3: CASSLASGSMTDTQYF; DNA: TGCGCCAGCAGCTTGGCTAGCGGGAGTATGACAGATACGCAGTATTTT
size: .; J: TRBJ1-2; V: TRBV6-5; D: TRBD1; CDR3: CASSFEGAGNYGYTF; DNA: TGTGCCAGCAGTTTCGAGGGGGCGGGTAACTATGGCTACACCTTC
size: .; J: TRBJ1-6; V: TRBV13; D: .; CDR3: CGSGVGNSPLHF; DNA: TGTGGCAGCGGGGTTGGTAATTCACCCCTCCACTTT
size: few; J: TRBJ1-6; V: TRBV7-6; D: TRBD1; CDR3: CASSSRTGGESPLHF; DNA: TGTGCCAGCAGCTCCCGGACAGGGGGGGAATCACCCCTCCACTTT
size: .; J: TRBJ2-3; V: TRBV7-9; D: .; CDR3: CASSPQGDTQYF; DNA: TGTGCCAGCAGTCCTCAAGGGGATACGCAGTATTTT
size: .; J: TRBJ1-6; V: TRBV30; D: .; CDR3: CAGKVGASSYNSPLHF; DNA: TGTGCCGGGAAAGTGGGGGCGAGCTCCTATAATTCACCCCTCCACTTT
size: .; J: TRBJ1-1; V: TRBV5-8; D: .; CDR3: CASSLRQGTTEAFF; DNA: TGTGCCAGCAGCTTGAGGCAGGGGACAACTGAAGCTTTCTTT
size: .; J: TRBJ2-7; V: TRBV6-1; D: .; CDR3: CASTSSHEQYF; DNA: TGTGCCAGCACTAGCAGCCACGAGCAGTACTTC
size: .; J: TRBJ2-2; V: TRBV6-5; D: TRBD1; CDR3: CASTWAGGGELFF; DNA: TGTGCCAGCACATGGGCAGGGGGTGGGGAGCTGTTTTTT
size: .; J: TRBJ2-2; V: TRBV5-6; D: .; CDR3: CASSFVDTGELFF; DNA: TGTGCCAGCAGCTTCGTAGACACCGGGGAGCTGTTTTTT
size: .; J: TRBJ2-3; V: TRBV18; D: TRBD2; CDR3: CASSPRLAGDTDTQYF; DNA: TGTGCCAGCTCACCACGGCTAGCGGGAGACACAGATACGCAGTATTTT
size: .; J: TRBJ1-6; V: TRBV5-4; D: .; CDR3: CASSLGRHNSPLHF; DNA: TGTGCCAGCAGCTTGGGCAGACATAATTCACCCCTCCACTTT
size: .; J: TRBJ2-7; V: TRBV5-1; D: TRBD2; CDR3: CASSLVGTSTHEQYF; DNA: TGCGCCAGCAGCTTGGTAGGGACTAGCACCCACGAGCAGTACTTC
size: .; J: TRBJ1-5; V: TRBV6-1; D: TRBD1; CDR3: CASSTDTGVNQPQHF; DNA: TGTGCCAGCAGTACAGATACAGGGGTAAATCAGCCCCAGCATTTT
size: .; J: TRBJ2-7; V: TRBV20-1; D: .; CDR3: CSPATAYEQYF; DNA: TGCAGCCCCGCCACGGCCTACGAGCAGTACTTC
size: .; J: TRBJ2-2; V: TRBV19; D: TRBD1; CDR3: CASSISPPGQRTGELFF; DNA: TGTGCCAGTAGTATATCCCCGCCGGGACAGAGGACCGGGGAGCTGTTTTTT
size: few; J: TRBJ2-1; V: TRBV27; D: TRBD1; CDR3: CASSLLTGEAYNEQFF; DNA: TGTGCCAGCAGTCTGCTGACAGGGGAGGCCTACAATGAGCAGTTCTTC
size: .; J: TRBJ2-1; V: TRBV7-8; D: TRBD2; CDR3: CASSLEGGRDGEQFF; DNA: TGTGCCAGCAGCTTAGAGGGCGGGAGGGATGGTGAGCAGTTCTTC
size: .; J: TRBJ2-7; V: TRBV5-4; D: TRBD2; CDR3: CASSSTPGGGDYEQYF; DNA: TGTGCCAGCAGCTCCACCCCTGGCGGGGGGGACTACGAGCAGTACTTC
size: few; J: TRBJ1-5; V: TRBV27; D: .; CDR3: CASSRVSNQPQHF; DNA: TGTGCCAGCAGCAGGGTTAGCAATCAGCCCCAGCATTTT
size: .; J: TRBJ2-5; V: TRBV2; D: .; CDR3: CASSEIRGGDGTQYF; DNA: TGTGCCAGCAGTGAAATACGAGGGGGGGATGGGACCCAGTACTTC
size: .; J: TRBJ2-7; V: TRBV28; D: TRBD1; CDR3: CASSQQGSQQYF; DNA: TGTGCCAGCAGTCAACAGGGGTCACAGCAGTACTTC